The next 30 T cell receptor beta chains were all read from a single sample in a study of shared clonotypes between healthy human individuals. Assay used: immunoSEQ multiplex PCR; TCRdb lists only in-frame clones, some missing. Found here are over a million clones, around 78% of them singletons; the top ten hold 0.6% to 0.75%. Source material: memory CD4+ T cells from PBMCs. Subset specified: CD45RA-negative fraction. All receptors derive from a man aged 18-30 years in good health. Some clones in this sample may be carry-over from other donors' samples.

The CDR3 sequence is CASSSGQGASEAFF. The DNA for the CDR3 is TGTGCCAGCAGCTCCGGACAGGGGGCGTCGGAAGCTTTCTTT. The chain couples TRBV28 to TRBJ1-1; 11 bases match TRBD1. Germline V gene data show CDR1 as MDHEN and CDR2 as SYDVKM. The CDR3 has 14 amino acids. V lost 6 bases and J lost 8; bases outside the gene matches: 8.

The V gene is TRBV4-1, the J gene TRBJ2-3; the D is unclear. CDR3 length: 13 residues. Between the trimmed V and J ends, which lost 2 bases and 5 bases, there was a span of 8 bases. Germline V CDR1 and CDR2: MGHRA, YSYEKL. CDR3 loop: CASSQPWVDTQYF. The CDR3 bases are TGCGCCAGCAGCCAACCTTGGGTAGATACGCAGTATTTT.

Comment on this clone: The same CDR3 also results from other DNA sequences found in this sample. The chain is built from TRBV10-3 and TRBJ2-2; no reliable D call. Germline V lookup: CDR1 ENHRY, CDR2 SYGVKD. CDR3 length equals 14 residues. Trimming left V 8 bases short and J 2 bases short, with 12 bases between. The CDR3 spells CAIRETGNTGELFF. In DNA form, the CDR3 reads TGTGCCATCCGAGAGACGGGTAACACCGGGGAGCTGTTTTTT.

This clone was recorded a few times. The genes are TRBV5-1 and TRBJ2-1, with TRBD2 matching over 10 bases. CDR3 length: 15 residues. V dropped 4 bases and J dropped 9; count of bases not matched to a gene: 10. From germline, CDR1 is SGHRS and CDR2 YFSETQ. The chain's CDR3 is CASSPHDSGRSEQFF. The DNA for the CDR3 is TGCGCCAGCAGCCCCCATGATAGCGGGAGGTCTGAGCAGTTCTTC. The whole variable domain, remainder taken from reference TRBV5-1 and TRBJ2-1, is KAGVTQTPRYLIKTRGQQVTLSCSPISGHRSVSWYQQTPGQGLQFLFEYFSETQRNKGNFPGRFSGRQFSNSRSEMNVSTLELGDSALYLCASSPHDSGRSEQFFGPGTRLTVL.

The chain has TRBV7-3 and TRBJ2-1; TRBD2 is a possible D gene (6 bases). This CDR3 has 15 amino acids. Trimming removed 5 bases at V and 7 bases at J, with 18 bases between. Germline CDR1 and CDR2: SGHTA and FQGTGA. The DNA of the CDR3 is TGTGCCAGCAGCCGCGCATCGGGAGAGTGGAATGAGCAGTTCTTC. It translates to CASSRASGEWNEQFF.

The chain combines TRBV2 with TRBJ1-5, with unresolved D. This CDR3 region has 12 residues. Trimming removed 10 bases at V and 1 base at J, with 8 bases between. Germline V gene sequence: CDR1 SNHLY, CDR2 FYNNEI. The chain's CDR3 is CATAGSNQPQHF. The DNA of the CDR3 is TGTGCCACCGCCGGCAGCAATCAGCCCCAGCATTTT.

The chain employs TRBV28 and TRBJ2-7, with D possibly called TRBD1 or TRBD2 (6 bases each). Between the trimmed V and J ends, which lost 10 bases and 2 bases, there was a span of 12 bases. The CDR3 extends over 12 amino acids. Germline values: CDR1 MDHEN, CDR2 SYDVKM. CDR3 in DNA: TGTGCCATCAGAGGGGGGACCTACGAGCAGTACTTC. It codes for CAIRGGTYEQYF.

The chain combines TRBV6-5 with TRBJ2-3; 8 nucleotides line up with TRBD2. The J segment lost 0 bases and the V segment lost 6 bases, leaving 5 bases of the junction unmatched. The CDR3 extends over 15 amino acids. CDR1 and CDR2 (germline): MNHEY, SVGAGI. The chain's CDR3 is CASSHTSGSTDTQYF. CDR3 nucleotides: TGTGCCAGCAGCCACACTAGCGGAAGCACAGATACGCAGTATTTT.

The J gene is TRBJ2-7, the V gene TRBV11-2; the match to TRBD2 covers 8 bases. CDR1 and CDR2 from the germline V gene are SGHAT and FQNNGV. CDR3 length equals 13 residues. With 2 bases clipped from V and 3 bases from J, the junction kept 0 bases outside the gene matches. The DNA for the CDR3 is TGTGCCAGCAGCTTACTAGCGGGCTACGAGCAGTACTTC. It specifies CASSLLAGYEQYF.

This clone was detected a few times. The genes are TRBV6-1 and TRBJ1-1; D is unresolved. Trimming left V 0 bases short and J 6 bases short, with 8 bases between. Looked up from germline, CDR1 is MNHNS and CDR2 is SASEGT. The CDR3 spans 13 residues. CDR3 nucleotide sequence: TGTGCCAGCAGTGAAGCAAGGGAGGCTGAAGCTTTCTTT. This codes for CASSEAREAEAFF.

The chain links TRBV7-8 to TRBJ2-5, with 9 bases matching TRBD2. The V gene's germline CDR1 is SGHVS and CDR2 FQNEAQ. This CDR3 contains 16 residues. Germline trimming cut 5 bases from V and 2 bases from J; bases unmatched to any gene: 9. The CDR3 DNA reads TGTGCCAGCAGCCTTAATCGACTAGCGGTACAAGAGACCCAGTACTTC. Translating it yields CASSLNRLAVQETQYF.

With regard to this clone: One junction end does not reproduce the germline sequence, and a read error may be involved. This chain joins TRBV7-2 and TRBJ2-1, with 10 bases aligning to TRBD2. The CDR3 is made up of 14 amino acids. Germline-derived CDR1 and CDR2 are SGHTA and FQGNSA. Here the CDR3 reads CASSIAGGKDEQFF. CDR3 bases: TGTGCCAGCAGCATAGCGGGAGGAAAGGATGAGCAGTTCTTC.

Here the CDR3 DNA reads TGTGCCAGCAGCTTAAAGGGCGGTGCCTACGAGCAGTACTTC. Translated: CASSLKGGAYEQYF. The chain links TRBV7-9 to TRBJ2-7; D gene ambiguous. Germline V gene lookup returns CDR1 SEHNR and CDR2 FQNEAQ (reference sequence). The CDR3 has 14 residues. Trimming took 2 bases from V and 2 from J, leaving 10 bases between them.

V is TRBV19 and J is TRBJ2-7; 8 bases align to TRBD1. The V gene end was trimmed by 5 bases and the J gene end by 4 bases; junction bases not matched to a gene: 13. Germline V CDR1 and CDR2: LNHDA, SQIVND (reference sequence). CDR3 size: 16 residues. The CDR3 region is CASSFRPGTGEYEQYF. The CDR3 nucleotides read TGTGCCAGTAGTTTTCGACCCGGGACAGGAGAGTACGAGCAGTACTTC.

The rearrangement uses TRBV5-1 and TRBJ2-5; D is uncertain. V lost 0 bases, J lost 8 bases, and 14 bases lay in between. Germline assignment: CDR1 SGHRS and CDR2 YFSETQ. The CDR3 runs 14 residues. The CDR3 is CASSLGLGTSTQYF. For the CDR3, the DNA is TGCGCCAGCAGCTTGGGACTGGGAACGAGTACCCAGTACTTC.

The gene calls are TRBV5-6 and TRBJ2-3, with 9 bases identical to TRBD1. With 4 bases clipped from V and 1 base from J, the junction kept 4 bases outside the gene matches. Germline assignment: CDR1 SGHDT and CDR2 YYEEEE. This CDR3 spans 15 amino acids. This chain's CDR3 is CASSQTGGRTDTQYF. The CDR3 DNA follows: TGTGCCAGCAGCCAAACAGGGGGCCGCACAGATACGCAGTATTTT.

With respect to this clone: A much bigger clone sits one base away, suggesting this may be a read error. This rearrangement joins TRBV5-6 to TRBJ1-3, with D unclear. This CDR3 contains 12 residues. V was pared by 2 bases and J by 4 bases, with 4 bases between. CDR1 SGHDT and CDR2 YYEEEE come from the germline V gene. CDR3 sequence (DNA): TGTGCCAGCAGCTTTAGGGGAAACACCATATATTTT. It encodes CASSFRGNTIYF. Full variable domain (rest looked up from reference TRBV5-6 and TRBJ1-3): DAGVTQSPTHLIKTRGQQVTLRCSPKSGHDTVSWYQQALGQGPQFIFQYYEEEERQRGNFPDRFSGHQFPNYSSELNVNALLLGDSALYLCASSFRGNTIYFGEGSWLTVV.

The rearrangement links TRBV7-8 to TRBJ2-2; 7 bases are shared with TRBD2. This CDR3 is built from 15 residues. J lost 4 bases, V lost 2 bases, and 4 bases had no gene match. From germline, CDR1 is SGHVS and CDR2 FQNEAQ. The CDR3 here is CASSLYSGGTGELFF. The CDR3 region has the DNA TGTGCCAGCAGCTTATATTCGGGAGGCACCGGGGAGCTGTTTTTT.

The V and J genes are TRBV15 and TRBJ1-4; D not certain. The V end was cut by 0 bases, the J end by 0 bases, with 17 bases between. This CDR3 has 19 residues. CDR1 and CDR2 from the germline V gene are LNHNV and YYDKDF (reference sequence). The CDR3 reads CATSRDRRGPLPTNEKLFF. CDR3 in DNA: TGTGCCACCAGCAGAGATCGGCGAGGTCCGCTTCCAACTAATGAAAAACTGTTTTTT.

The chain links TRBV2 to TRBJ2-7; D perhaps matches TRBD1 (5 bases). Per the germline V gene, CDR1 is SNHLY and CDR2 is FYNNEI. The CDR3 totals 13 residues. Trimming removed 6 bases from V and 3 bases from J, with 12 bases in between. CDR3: CASRKDTLYEQYF. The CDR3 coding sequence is TGTGCCAGCAGAAAGGACACCCTCTACGAGCAGTACTTC.

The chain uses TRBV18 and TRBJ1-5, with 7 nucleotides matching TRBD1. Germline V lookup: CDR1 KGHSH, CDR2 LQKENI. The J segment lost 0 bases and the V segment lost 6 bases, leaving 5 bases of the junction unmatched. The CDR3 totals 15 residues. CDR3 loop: CASSQQGFSNQPQHF. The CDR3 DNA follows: TGTGCCAGCTCTCAACAGGGGTTTAGCAATCAGCCCCAGCATTTT.

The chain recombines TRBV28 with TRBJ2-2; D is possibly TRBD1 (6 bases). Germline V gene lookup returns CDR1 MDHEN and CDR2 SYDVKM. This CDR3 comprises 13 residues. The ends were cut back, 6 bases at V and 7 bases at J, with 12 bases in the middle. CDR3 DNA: TGTGCCAGCAGCCGAGGGGGTTTCGGGGAGCTGTTTTTT. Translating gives CASSRGGFGELFF.

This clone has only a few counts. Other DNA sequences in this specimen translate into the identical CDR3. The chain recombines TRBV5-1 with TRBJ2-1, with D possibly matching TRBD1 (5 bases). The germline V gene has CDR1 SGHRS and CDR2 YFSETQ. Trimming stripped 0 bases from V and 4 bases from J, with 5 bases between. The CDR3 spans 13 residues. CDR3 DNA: TGCGCCAGCAGCTTGGGGACATACAATGAGCAGTTCTTC. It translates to CASSLGTYNEQFF.

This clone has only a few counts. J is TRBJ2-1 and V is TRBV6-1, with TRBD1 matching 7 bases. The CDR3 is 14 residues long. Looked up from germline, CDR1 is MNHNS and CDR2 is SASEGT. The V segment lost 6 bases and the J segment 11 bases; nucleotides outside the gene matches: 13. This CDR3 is CASRNYEQGPKQFF. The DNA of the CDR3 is TGTGCCAGCAGGAACTATGAACAGGGGCCAAAGCAGTTCTTC.

The CDR3 DNA sequence: TGCGCCAGCAGCCCTGTGGGGGGGCAGGGGGCGCCGGAGACCCAGTACTTC. As protein: CASSPVGGQGAPETQYF. The chain joins TRBV5-1 to TRBJ2-5; TRBD1 is a possible D gene (8 bases). Germline V gene lookup returns CDR1 SGHRS and CDR2 YFSETQ. Deletions cut 4 bases from V and 5 bases from J, with 24 bases between. This CDR3 has 17 residues. Filled out from reference TRBV5-1 and TRBJ2-5, the complete variable domain reads KAGVTQTPRYLIKTRGQQVTLSCSPISGHRSVSWYQQTPGQGLQFLFEYFSETQRNKGNFPGRFSGRQFSNSRSEMNVSTLELGDSALYLCASSPVGGQGAPETQYFGPGTRLLVL.

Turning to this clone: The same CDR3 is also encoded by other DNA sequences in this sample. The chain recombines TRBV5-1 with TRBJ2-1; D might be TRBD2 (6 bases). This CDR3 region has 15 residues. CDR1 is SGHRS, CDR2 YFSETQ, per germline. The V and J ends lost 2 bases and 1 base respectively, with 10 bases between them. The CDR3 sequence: CASSLVGTSYNEQFF. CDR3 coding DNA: TGCGCCAGCAGCTTAGTCGGGACTTCCTACAATGAGCAGTTCTTC.

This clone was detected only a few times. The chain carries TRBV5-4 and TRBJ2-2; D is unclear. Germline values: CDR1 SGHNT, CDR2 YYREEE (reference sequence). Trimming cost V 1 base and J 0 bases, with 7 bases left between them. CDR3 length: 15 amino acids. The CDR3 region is CASSLIQSNTGELFF. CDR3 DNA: TGTGCCAGCAGCTTGATACAGTCGAACACCGGGGAGCTGTTTTTT.

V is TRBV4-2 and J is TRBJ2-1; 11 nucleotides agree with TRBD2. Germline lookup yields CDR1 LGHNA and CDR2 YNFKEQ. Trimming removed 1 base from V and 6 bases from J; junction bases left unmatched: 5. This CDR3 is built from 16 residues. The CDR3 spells CASSQVTSGSSNEQFF. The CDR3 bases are TGTGCCAGCAGCCAAGTCACTAGCGGGAGTTCCAATGAGCAGTTCTTC.

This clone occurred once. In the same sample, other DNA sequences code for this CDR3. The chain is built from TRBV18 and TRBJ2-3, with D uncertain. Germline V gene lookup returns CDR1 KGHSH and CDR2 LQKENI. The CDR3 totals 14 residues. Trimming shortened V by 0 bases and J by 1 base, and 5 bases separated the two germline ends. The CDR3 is CASSPPGGTDTQYF. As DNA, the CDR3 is TGTGCCAGCTCACCACCGGGCGGCACAGATACGCAGTATTTT.

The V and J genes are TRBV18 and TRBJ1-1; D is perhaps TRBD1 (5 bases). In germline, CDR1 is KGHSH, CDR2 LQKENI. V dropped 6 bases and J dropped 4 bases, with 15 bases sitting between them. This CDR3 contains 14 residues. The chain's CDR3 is CASSDTGVPTEAFF. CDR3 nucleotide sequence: TGTGCCAGCTCGGATACGGGGGTCCCCACTGAAGCTTTCTTT.